This T cell receptor (beta chain) was profiled in a study of blood T cells in healthy people across ages. A second PCR, run for about 7 to 11 cycles, used a sample-barcoded 5' primer plus a J-beta primer mix. Sequencing of every sample gave 2.5 million or more CDR3-containing paired-end reads. TCRdb re-derived calls from the 5' RACE reads in MiXCR, one entry per CDR3 protein. Found here are about 730,000 distinct CDR3 sequences, 43% of them singletons; the top ten hold about 20%. There are 14 residues in the CDR3. V was clipped by 5 bases and J by 9 bases; unmatched bases: 4. This clonotype was observed a handful of times.

The sample was blood. This sequence was found in a woman aged 60-70 years in good health. The rearrangement links TRBV12-3 or TRBV12-4 to TRBJ2-1; TRBD2 matches 13 bases. This chain's CDR3 is CASSPRLAGGEQFF. The DNA for the CDR3 is TGTGCCAGCAGTCCCCGACTAGCGGGAGGTGAGCAGTTCTTC.